These 17 T cell receptor beta chains were sequenced from one sample in a study of response to subunit inactivated influenza vaccine. TCRdb re-called the RT-PCR reads through MiXCR, storing one row per CDR3 protein. The sample lists hundreds of thousands of distinct CDR3 sequences, 14% seen once, with less than 9% in the top ten. The source was PBMCs from blood, collected 14 to 15 days before vaccination. The source is a man aged 45-60 years who received an inactivated influenza vaccine.

This clonotype was seen only a few times. V gene TRBV7-9 combines with J gene TRBJ2-6; D gene uncertain. The length of the CDR3 is 15 residues. Germline CDR1 reads SEHNR; CDR2 reads FQNEAQ (reference sequence). V was shortened by 4 bases and J by 0 bases, with 7 bases between the two germline ends. CDR3 protein: CASSSQASGANVLTF. In DNA, the CDR3 is TGTGCCAGCAGCTCCCAAGCCTCTGGGGCCAACGTCCTGACTTTC. Based on the CDR3 plus reference TRBV7-9 and TRBJ2-6, the full variable domain is DTGVSQNPRHKITKRGQNVTFRCDPISEHNRLYWYRQTLGQGPEFLTYFQNEAQLEKSRLLSDRFSAERPKGSFSTLEIQRTEQGDSAMYLCASSSQASGANVLTFGAGSRLTVL.

This clonotype was recorded many times. The chain carries TRBV20-1 and TRBJ2-1; tentative D call: TRBD2 (6 bases). The CDR3 consists of 16 residues. Germline V gene data show CDR1 as DFQATT and CDR2 as SNEGSKA (reference sequence). The V gene lost 2 bases and the J gene lost 0 bases, with 14 bases spanning the gap. The chain's CDR3 is CSARPSGLSSYNEQFF. CDR3 bases: TGCAGTGCTAGACCCAGCGGGCTGAGCTCCTACAATGAGCAGTTCTTC.

This clonotype was counted only a few times. This chain joins TRBV12-3 or TRBV12-4 and TRBJ1-1; D might be TRBD1 (6 bases). The V and J ends lost 2 bases and 7 bases respectively, with 17 bases between them. The length of the CDR3 is 15 residues. Here the CDR3 reads CASSLSSHRVGEAFF. The CDR3 coding sequence is TGTGCCAGCAGTTTATCCTCGCACAGGGTTGGTGAAGCTTTCTTT.

Only a few counts were recorded for this clonotype. This chain joins TRBV7-9 and TRBJ1-6, with D uncertain. Between the trimmed V and J ends, which lost 5 bases and 7 bases, there was a span of 15 bases. The CDR3 covers 15 residues. Germline CDR1 is SEHNR and CDR2 is FQNEAQ (reference sequence). The CDR3 is CASSRRGLGNSPLHF. The DNA for the CDR3 is TGTGCCAGCAGCCGACGAGGGCTGGGAAATTCACCCCTCCACTTT.

The chain combines TRBV6-1 with TRBJ1-6; 7 bases map to TRBD1. This CDR3 has 15 amino acids. Per germline, CDR1 MNHNS and CDR2 SASEGT. V was clipped by 6 bases and J by 0 bases; unmatched bases: 2. CDR3 in DNA: TGTGCCAGCAGGCCAGGGGGCTCCTATAATTCACCCCTCCACTTT. It translates to CASRPGGSYNSPLHF.

This clonotype is medium-sized. The rearrangement uses TRBV25-1 and TRBJ2-1, with 10 bases fitting TRBD2. The CDR3 spans 19 residues. Germline V gives CDR1 MGHDK, CDR2 SYGVNS. V was clipped by 5 bases and J by 4 bases; unmatched bases: 17. CDR3 in DNA: TGTGCCAGCAGTTCCGTAGCGGGAGGCCCAGAGACCCCATACAATGAGCAGTTCTTC. Amino acid sequence: CASSSVAGGPETPYNEQFF.

The gene calls are TRBV4-2 and TRBJ1-4; D is perhaps TRBD1 (5 bases). Germline V CDR1 and CDR2: LGHNA, YNFKEQ. The CDR3 runs to 14 residues. Deletions cut 1 base from V and 7 bases from J, with 10 bases between. This CDR3 is CASSQGQSGEKLFF. CDR3 in DNA: TGTGCCAGCAGCCAAGGACAGAGTGGTGAAAAACTGTTTTTT.

The chain uses TRBV7-8 and TRBJ2-2; TRBD1 aligns across 10 bases. Germline V gene data show CDR1 as SGHVS and CDR2 as FQNEAQ. The J segment lost 5 bases and the V segment lost 3 bases, leaving 6 bases of the junction unmatched. The CDR3 contains 16 residues. CDR3 bases: TGTGCCAGCAGCTTCCGGGACAGGGGTGGAACCGGGGAGCTGTTTTTT. This gives the protein CASSFRDRGGTGELFF.

This clonotype appeared many times. This chain uses TRBV12-3 or TRBV12-4 with TRBJ2-7; D unresolved. V lost 3 bases, J lost 0 bases, and 9 bases lay in between. The CDR3 totals 14 residues. The CDR3 sequence: CASSLWDNSYEQYF. DNA for the CDR3: TGTGCCAGCAGTTTGTGGGATAACTCCTACGAGCAGTACTTC.

This clonotype was observed at least ten times. The chain has TRBV2 and TRBJ1-5; 10 positions agree with TRBD1. J was trimmed by 7 bases and V by 6 bases; bases with no gene match: 6. The CDR3 is made up of 14 amino acids. Germline V gives CDR1 SNHLY, CDR2 FYNNEI. CDR3 sequence: CASSRTGGEQPQHF. As DNA, the CDR3 is TGTGCCAGCAGCCGGACAGGGGGAGAACAGCCCCAGCATTTT.

This chain uses TRBV11-2 with TRBJ2-5, with D tentatively TRBD2 (6 bases). V dropped 5 bases and J dropped 4 bases, with 11 bases sitting between them. The CDR3 has 13 residues. The V gene's germline CDR1 is SGHAT and CDR2 FQNNGV. CDR3 nucleotides: TGTGCCAGCAGCGCTAGCGTTTCAGAGACCCAGTACTTC. This sequence encodes CASSASVSETQYF.

This sequence joins TRBV9 and TRBJ2-2, with a tentative D call TRBD2 (5 bases). The CDR3 covers 15 residues. V was shortened by 6 bases and J by 0 bases, with 12 bases between the two germline ends. Germline CDR1 reads SGDLS; CDR2 reads YYNGEE. CDR3 loop: CASNPTGSNTGELFF. The CDR3 nucleotides read TGTGCCAGCAATCCGACGGGGTCGAACACCGGGGAGCTGTTTTTT.

The chain couples TRBV5-1 to TRBJ2-5, with D tentatively TRBD1 (6 bases). V was shortened by 7 bases and J by 3 bases, with 16 bases between the two germline ends. This CDR3 spans 14 amino acids. Germline V gives CDR1 SGHRS, CDR2 YFSETQ. This chain's CDR3 is CASGFERTEETQYF. In nucleotides, the CDR3 is TGCGCCAGCGGGTTCGAGAGGACAGAAGAGACCCAGTACTTC.

There are a few counts of this clonotype. The chain recombines TRBV28 with TRBJ1-2; possible D gene TRBD1, 6 bases. The V gene's germline CDR1 is MDHEN and CDR2 SYDVKM. The CDR3 is 13 residues long. The V gene lost 6 bases and the J gene lost 8 bases, with 16 bases spanning the gap. The CDR3 is CASSPLTGEGYTF. The CDR3 nucleotides are TGTGCCAGCAGCCCACTGACAGGCGAAGGCTACACCTTC.

CDR3 nucleotide sequence: TGTGCCAGCAGCTTAGTAGCGGGGTATGGGAACACTGAAGCTTTCTTT. Amino acid sequence: CASSLVAGYGNTEAFF. This chain links TRBV7-2 with TRBJ1-1; no definite D call. From germline, CDR1 is SGHTA and CDR2 FQGNSA. This CDR3 contains 16 residues. Trimming pared 1 base from V and 1 base from J, leaving 13 bases between.

The chain has TRBV20-1 and TRBJ2-5; perhaps D is TRBD1 or TRBD2 (5 bases each). This CDR3 is 16 amino acids long. Germline loops: CDR1 DFQATT, CDR2 SNEGSKA (reference sequence). V lost 4 bases and J 5 bases, leaving 23 bases between the germline ends. CDR3 in DNA: TGCAGTGCTACCTCCATGAAGATGGGAGCAGGGGAGACCCAGTACTTC. Its translation is CSATSMKMGAGETQYF.

This clonotype was found a few times. The chain uses TRBV20-1 and TRBJ2-7; tentative D call: TRBD1 (6 bases). Germline CDR1 and CDR2: DFQATT and SNEGSKA (reference sequence). V was shortened by 1 base and J by 2 bases, with 6 bases between the two germline ends. The CDR3 length is 12 residues. The CDR3: CSARGQAYEQYF. In DNA, the CDR3 is TGCAGTGCTAGAGGACAGGCCTACGAGCAGTACTTC.